A single sample gave rise to the 32 T cell receptor beta chains below, sequenced in a study of OX40 agonist ivuxolimab in advanced cancers. TCRdb's copy holds only in-frame clones and misses some; the assay was immunoSEQ multiplex PCR. Among around 21,000 clones listed, around 82% were seen once. The input for sequencing was CD4+ or CD8+ T cells sorted from blood, taken in a trial of the OX40 agonist ivuxolimab. These receptors were taken from an adult with an advanced solid tumor such as melanoma, head and neck, liver or kidney cancer.

This clone occurred once. The chain is built from TRBV13 and TRBJ1-6, with D uncertain. The V gene's germline CDR1 is PRHDT and CDR2 FYEKMQ (reference sequence). The CDR3 runs 19 residues. With 5 bases removed from V and 0 bases from J, the gap between germline ends came to 20 bases. CDR3 residues: CASSPPMGLRSSYNSPLHF. As DNA, the CDR3 is TGTGCCAGCAGCCCCCCGATGGGCCTCAGGAGCTCCTATAATTCACCCCTCCACTTT.

V and J are TRBV20-1 and TRBJ2-1; no firm D call. Germline V CDR1 and CDR2: DFQATT, SNEGSKA (reference sequence). There are 11 residues in the CDR3. V dropped 4 bases and J dropped 6 bases, with 7 bases sitting between them. The CDR3 sequence: CSATDVNEQFF. The CDR3, as DNA: TGCAGTGCTACGGACGTCAATGAGCAGTTCTTC.

V is TRBV28 and J is TRBJ1-1, with D tentatively TRBD1 (5 bases). The CDR3 runs 11 residues. Germline V CDR1 and CDR2: MDHEN, SYDVKM. V gave up 2 bases and J gave up 7 bases, with 5 bases separating them. The CDR3 coding sequence is TGTGCCAGCAGTTTAGGGGGTGAAGCTTTCTTT. This sequence encodes CASSLGGEAFF.

The J gene is TRBJ2-5, the V gene TRBV25-1, with a possible D match to TRBD1 (6 bases). Germline V gene lookup returns CDR1 MGHDK and CDR2 SYGVNS. V gave up 2 bases and J gave up 5 bases, with 12 bases separating them. The CDR3 contains 14 residues. This CDR3 reads CASSEIAGVETQYF. The CDR3 nucleotides read TGTGCCAGCAGTGAAATTGCAGGGGTCGAGACCCAGTACTTC.

This clone was counted a single time. This chain links TRBV5-4 with TRBJ2-1; D is possibly TRBD2 (6 bases). The V end lost 5 bases, the J end lost 4 bases, and 13 bases lay between the germline ends. Per germline, CDR1 SGHNT and CDR2 YYREEE (reference sequence). This CDR3 has 14 amino acids. The CDR3 sequence: CASSPPGTYNEQFF. The CDR3 DNA follows: TGTGCCAGCAGTCCCCCCGGGACTTACAATGAGCAGTTCTTC.

The chain links TRBV5-5 to TRBJ2-5; D gene ambiguous. The V end lost 1 base, the J end lost 5 bases, and 18 bases lay between the germline ends. From germline, CDR1 is SGHKS and CDR2 YYEKEE (reference sequence). This CDR3 is built from 16 residues. This CDR3 is CASSLFGLDSRETQYF. The DNA for the CDR3 is TGTGCCAGCAGCTTGTTTGGGTTAGACTCGCGGGAGACCCAGTACTTC.

The chain joins TRBV28 to TRBJ2-1; no definite D call. The length of the CDR3 is 15 residues. Germline CDR1 and CDR2: MDHEN and SYDVKM. The V end lost 7 bases, the J end lost 4 bases, and 17 bases lay between the germline ends. The CDR3 coding sequence is TGTGCCAGCACTCCATGGGCGAATGGGTACAATGAGCAGTTCTTC. It is translated as CASTPWANGYNEQFF.

The V gene is TRBV19, the J gene TRBJ2-7, with a possible D match to TRBD2 (5 bases). CDR1 and CDR2 from the germline V gene are LNHDA and SQIVND (reference sequence). V dropped 3 bases and J dropped 2 bases, with 11 bases sitting between them. CDR3 length equals 14 residues. The CDR3 DNA follows: TGTGCCAGTAGTATGTCCCGGGAAGCCTACGAGCAGTACTTC. Its translation: CASSMSREAYEQYF. Full variable domain (rest looked up from reference TRBV19 and TRBJ2-7): DGGITQSPKYLFRKEGQNVTLSCEQNLNHDAMYWYRQDPGQGLRLIYYSQIVNDFQKGDIAEGYSVSREKKESFPLTVTSAQKNPTAFYLCASSMSREAYEQYFGPGTRLTVT.

The rearrangement links TRBV7-2 to TRBJ2-7; D possibly corresponds to TRBD2 (5 bases). The V gene's germline CDR1 is SGHTA and CDR2 FQGNSA. This CDR3 has 14 residues. V shed 1 base and J shed 4 bases, with 11 bases lying between them. This CDR3 reads CASSLEDGIYEQYF. CDR3 sequence (DNA): TGTGCCAGCAGCTTAGAAGACGGGATATACGAGCAGTACTTC.

This rearrangement joins TRBV10-1 to TRBJ2-5, with D hard to call. CDR3 length equals 17 residues. In germline, CDR1 is WNHNN, CDR2 SYGVQD (reference sequence). The V end lost 0 bases, the J end lost 5 bases, and 19 bases lay between the germline ends. The CDR3 bases are TGCGCCAGCAGTGAGTCCCACCAGGACCCCCGGCGGGAGACCCAGTACTTC. Protein sequence: CASSESHQDPRRETQYF.

The chain recombines TRBV6-5 with TRBJ2-7, with D perhaps matching TRBD2 (5 bases). V lost 8 bases and J 3 bases, leaving 14 bases between the germline ends. The CDR3 spans 13 residues. Germline loops: CDR1 MNHEY, CDR2 SVGAGI. For the CDR3, the DNA is TGTGCCAGCTCCGAGGGCTTGAGCTACGAGCAGTACTTC. This sequence encodes CASSEGLSYEQYF.

The chain recombines TRBV6-5 with TRBJ1-2; 8 bases are a match to TRBD1. Germline trimming cut 5 bases from V and 12 bases from J; bases unmatched to any gene: 5. Per the germline V gene, CDR1 is MNHEY and CDR2 is SVGAGI. CDR3 size: 11 residues. This CDR3 reads CASSPDRGHTF. Written as DNA, the CDR3 is TGTGCCAGCAGTCCCGACAGGGGCCACACCTTC.

By share, this clone ranks as large. This chain connects TRBV9 to TRBJ1-4; 7 bases are shared with TRBD1. This CDR3 contains 14 residues. V shed 0 bases, J shed 13 bases, and the junction held 9 bases outside the gene matches. Germline loops: CDR1 SGDLS, CDR2 YYNGEE. This chain's CDR3 is CASSVAYQGGILFF. The CDR3 coding sequence is TGTGCCAGCAGCGTAGCTTATCAGGGGGGGATACTGTTTTTT.

The table lists this clone with a count of one. CDR3 protein: CASGFLPREPSYLGELFF. CDR3 DNA: TGTGCTAGTGGTTTCCTCCCCAGAGAGCCATCCTATCTCGGGGAGCTGTTTTTT. This sequence joins TRBV12-5 and TRBJ2-2, with D hard to call. V shed 3 bases and J shed 7 bases, with 24 bases lying between them. CDR3 size: 18 residues. Germline CDR1 LGHNT, CDR2 FRNRAP. Supplemented by reference TRBV12-5 and TRBJ2-2, the full variable domain reads DARVTQTPRHKVTEMGQEVTMRCQPILGHNTVFWYRQTMMQGLELLAYFRNRAPLDDSGMPKDRFSAEMPDATLATLKIQPSEPRDSAVYFCASGFLPREPSYLGELFFGEGSRLTVL.

CDR3 residues: CASSELPRTRGDTQYF. CDR3 sequence (DNA): TGTGCCAGCAGCGAGCTACCAAGGACTAGGGGGGATACGCAGTATTTT. The V gene is TRBV9, the J gene TRBJ2-3; weak D call: TRBD2 (7 bases). The CDR3 has 16 residues. CDR1 and CDR2 from the germline V gene are SGDLS and YYNGEE. V was pared by 3 bases and J by 6 bases, with 20 bases between.

In its sample, this clone was seen once. This chain joins TRBV30 and TRBJ2-7; D is possibly TRBD2 (6 bases). Germline lookup yields CDR1 GTSNPN and CDR2 SVGIG (reference sequence). Trimming took off 0 bases at V and 7 bases at J, with 16 bases between the two ends. The CDR3 consists of 14 residues. This chain's CDR3 is CAWSVRAGPREQYF. CDR3 sequence (DNA): TGTGCCTGGAGTGTACGCGCGGGACCTAGGGAGCAGTACTTC.

Judged by abundance, this clone is medium-sized (0.01 to 0.1%). V and J are TRBV27 and TRBJ2-7; D might be TRBD2 (5 bases). CDR3 size: 13 residues. The germline gives CDR1 MNHEY, CDR2 SMNVEV (reference sequence). V lost 5 bases and J 3 bases, leaving 11 bases between the germline ends. The CDR3 protein is CASSNRRDYEQYF. CDR3 DNA sequence: TGTGCCAGCAGTAACCGCCGGGACTACGAGCAGTACTTC.

The V call is TRBV4-1, the J call TRBJ1-2; a possible D gene is TRBD1 (6 bases). The CDR3 is 17 residues long. V lost 1 base, J lost 6 bases, and 21 bases lay in between. CDR1 and CDR2 from the germline V gene are MGHRA and YSYEKL. CDR3 sequence: CASSQAGRGAYAHGYTF. The CDR3 DNA follows: TGCGCCAGCAGCCAAGCAGGACGGGGGGCCTATGCTCATGGCTACACCTTC.

This sequence joins TRBV9 and TRBJ2-3; D not resolved. Trimming pared 3 bases from V and 6 bases from J, leaving 17 bases between. Germline V gene sequence: CDR1 SGDLS, CDR2 YYNGEE. The CDR3 consists of 15 residues. The CDR3 reads CASSASGGKGDTQYF. As DNA, the CDR3 is TGTGCCAGCAGCGCCTCGGGTGGAAAAGGGGATACGCAGTATTTT. The variable domain in full, with the rest retrieved from reference TRBV9 and TRBJ2-3, is DSGVTQTPKHLITATGQRVTLRCSPRSGDLSVYWYQQSLDQGLQFLIQYYNGEERAKGNILERFSAQQFPDLHSELNLSSLELGDSALYFCASSASGGKGDTQYFGPGTRLTVL.

The chain recombines TRBV6-6 with TRBJ2-7, with TRBD1 matching 10 bases. V shed 7 bases, J shed 6 bases, and the junction held 9 bases outside the gene matches. The CDR3 is 14 residues long. The germline CDR1 and CDR2 sequences are MNHNY and SVGAGI (reference sequence). The CDR3 sequence: CASKGQGMWSEQYF. CDR3 bases: TGTGCCAGCAAGGGACAGGGGATGTGGAGCGAGCAGTACTTC.

The sample holds a few counts of this clone. The chain recombines TRBV10-1 with TRBJ2-2; TRBD1 is a possible D gene (6 bases). CDR3 size: 16 residues. Germline values: CDR1 WNHNN, CDR2 SYGVQD (reference sequence). V was cut by 0 bases and J by 3 bases, with 11 bases left in between. CDR3 DNA: TGCGCCAGCAGTGAGTCGGGACATACTGACACCGGGGAGCTGTTTTTT. Its protein product is CASSESGHTDTGELFF.

This clone was detected a few times. The chain employs TRBV7-9 and TRBJ1-1; D gene uncertain. Germline lookup yields CDR1 SEHNR and CDR2 FQNEAQ (reference sequence). V lost 2 bases, J lost 1 base, and 8 bases lay in between. This CDR3 comprises 14 residues. CDR3 in amino acids: CASSLSGPNTEAFF. The DNA of the CDR3 is TGTGCCAGCAGCTTATCTGGGCCGAACACTGAAGCTTTCTTT.

The genes are TRBV6-4 and TRBJ2-7; D is perhaps TRBD1 or TRBD2 (6 bases each). The V end was cut by 4 bases, the J end by 7 bases, with 26 bases between. CDR1 and CDR2 from the germline V gene are MRHNA and SNTAGT. The CDR3 extends over 17 amino acids. For the CDR3, the DNA is TGTGCCAGCAGTGTTCCCCCGCAGGGGCCCCGAGGAGGGGAGCAGTACTTC. Translating gives CASSVPPQGPRGGEQYF.

The rearrangement joins TRBV27 to TRBJ1-2; a weak D match, TRBD1 (5 bases). The CDR3 spans 14 residues. V dropped 5 bases and J dropped 8 bases, with 18 bases sitting between them. From germline, CDR1 is MNHEY and CDR2 SMNVEV (reference sequence). CDR3 sequence: CASSTTGTQRGYTF. CDR3 nucleotides: TGTGCCAGCAGTACGACCGGGACCCAGAGGGGCTACACCTTC.

The J gene is TRBJ2-7, the V gene TRBV6-6, with 9 bases identical to TRBD2. V was pared by 2 bases and J by 7 bases, with 9 bases of the junction left unmatched. The CDR3 totals 15 residues. Germline CDR1 MNHNY, CDR2 SVGAGI (reference sequence). The CDR3 spells CASSYVAGVAGEQYF. The CDR3, as DNA: TGTGCCAGCAGTTACGTAGCGGGAGTAGCGGGGGAGCAGTACTTC.

The V call is TRBV29-1, the J call TRBJ1-1; D uncertain. Trimming removed 3 bases at V and 3 bases at J, with 5 bases between. Germline loops: CDR1 SQVTM, CDR2 ANQGSEA. The CDR3 is 11 amino acids. The CDR3 spells CSVEEDTEAFF. CDR3 nucleotides: TGCAGCGTTGAGGAGGACACTGAAGCTTTCTTT. Complete variable domain (other parts from reference TRBV29-1 and TRBJ1-1): SAVISQKPSRDICQRGTSLTIQCQVDSQVTMMFWYRQQPGQSLTLIATANQGSEATYESGFVIDKFPISRPNLTFSTLTVSNMSPEDSSIYLCSVEEDTEAFFGQGTRLTVV.

The V and J genes are TRBV10-3 and TRBJ2-1, with 9 bases that match TRBD1. CDR3 length: 15 amino acids. CDR1 ENHRY and CDR2 SYGVKD come from the germline V gene. V lost 0 bases and J lost 4; bases outside the gene matches: 1. The CDR3 here is CAISESGQGYNEQFF. The CDR3 DNA sequence: TGTGCCATCAGTGAGTCTGGACAGGGGTACAATGAGCAGTTCTTC.

The chain recombines TRBV7-9 with TRBJ2-4; D not resolved. Deletions cut 4 bases from V and 10 bases from J, with 20 bases between. Germline CDR1 and CDR2: SEHNR and FQNEAQ (reference sequence). The length of the CDR3 is 15 residues. The CDR3: CASSSASAELQIQYF. CDR3 DNA: TGTGCCAGCAGCTCGGCGAGCGCGGAACTCCAGATTCAGTACTTC.

The rearrangement links TRBV5-7 to TRBJ2-7, with a possible D match to TRBD2 (6 bases). TRBV5-7 is an ORF; its function is uncertain. V was cut by 7 bases and J by 3 bases, with 17 bases left in between. This CDR3 comprises 14 residues. The CDR3 nucleotides are TGTGCCAGCGGCGAATGGGGAGGCTACTACGAGCAGTACTTC. Protein: CASGEWGGYYEQYF.

The chain carries TRBV4-2 and TRBJ2-1; tentative D call: TRBD2 (5 bases). This CDR3 is 14 amino acids long. The germline V and J ends were trimmed by 1 base and 6 bases, with 10 bases remaining between them. CDR1 is LGHNA and CDR2 is YNFKEQ in the germline V gene. The CDR3 protein is CASSQVSGTNEQFF. For the CDR3, the DNA is TGTGCCAGCAGCCAAGTCAGCGGCACCAATGAGCAGTTCTTC.

The rearrangement links TRBV27 to TRBJ1-5, with D possibly TRBD1 on 5 matching bases. Deletions cut 1 base from V and 4 bases from J, with 8 bases between. Germline V gene data show CDR1 as MNHEY and CDR2 as SMNVEV (reference sequence). The CDR3 length is 14 residues. The CDR3 DNA is TGTGCCAGCAGTTTATGGGGGGAGAATCAGCCCCAGCATTTT. This sequence encodes CASSLWGENQPQHF.

The chain carries TRBV13 and TRBJ1-2, with 9 bases lining up with TRBD1. Germline V lookup: CDR1 PRHDT, CDR2 FYEKMQ (reference sequence). The ends lost 4 bases at V and 8 bases at J; junction bases unmatched: 11. CDR3 length: 15 amino acids. CDR3 nucleotides: TGTGCCAGCAGCTCCAACAGGGGGCCCCTTGGAGGCTACACCTTC. Translated, it gives CASSSNRGPLGGYTF.